This TCR beta chain was found in a study of OX40 agonist ivuxolimab in advanced cancers. The study in broad terms: Ivuxolimab was an agonistic, fully human IgG2 monoclonal antibody directed against OX40 (CD134), a costimulatory receptor. Intravenous ivuxolimab was administered to patients every 2 weeks at six dose levels: 0.01, 0.1, 0.3, 1.5, 3 and 10 mg/kg. Of the approximately 54 dose-escalation patients, hepatocellular carcinoma was present in around 20, melanoma in around 15, renal cell carcinoma in 9 and head and neck cancer in 9. The dose-escalation cohort was around 83% male with a mean age of about 60 years, ranging from roughly 23 to 79. Patients were allowed to have had prior anti-PD-1, anti-PD-L1 or anti-CTLA-4 therapy, and more than 30% of the dose-escalation patients had previously received checkpoint inhibitors. Three dose-escalation patients achieved partial responses, one with hepatocellular carcinoma and two with cutaneous melanoma. The purpose of peripheral TCRbeta sequencing was to test whether ivuxolimab changed TCR sequence diversity and led to clonal T-cell expansion. The paper reports the monotherapy dose-escalation portion (N of about 54 patients) of the phase I ivuxolimab trial. The paper's findings and limits, for the study overall: After ivuxolimab, expanded clones were on average more numerous among CD8+ T cells than among CD4+ T cells. Antigen specificity was not determined for the clonally expanded peripheral T cells. In the 0.1-3.0 mg/kg groups, partial responders had among the lowest normalized peripheral clonal expansion, particularly in CD8+ T cells. Clonal expansion of both CD4+ and CD8+ blood T cells was observed from baseline to week 6 at doses 0.1 to 3.0 mg/kg. Low levels of normalized T-cell clonal expansion were also seen in some nonresponding patients.

Taken from cysteine to phenylalanine, the CDR3 has 11 residues. Of the read, only the CDR3 DNA is kept; its 33 bases are in frame from base 1. Via the germline V gene, CDR1 is SGHVS and CDR2 FQNEAQ. A distance of 0 bases separates the germline ends of V and J, which lose 2 bases and 5 bases respectively. Genomic DNA was extracted from sorted cells for sequencing of the TCRbeta CDR3 region. The immunoSEQ Assay was used for sequencing of TCRbeta CDR3 regions. The clones in this table, taken by TCRdb from immuneACCESS, are in-frame only. Not every clone is retained; where verified, under half of the shortfall comes from an unresolved V gene, and the cause of the rest is unknown. The sample table holds 90,000 to 100,000 clones, of which roughly nine tenths were seen once. Together, the top ten hold 0.75% to 0.95% of the sample. This clone was observed once. Its antigen is unknown. No base qualities exist here, and no much larger clone lies one base off it. Other DNA sequences from this sample encode an identical CDR3 as well.

The trial excluded patients who had a history of autoimmune disease or were on systemic immunosuppression. Peripheral blood for TCR sequencing was drawn from every dose cohort at baseline, at cycle 4 day 1 and at cycle 7 day 1. The samples were drawn from a first-in-human, open-label, multicenter phase I dose-escalation trial of ivuxolimab. Adults with locally advanced or metastatic melanoma, renal cell, hepatocellular, or head and neck squamous cell carcinoma were enrolled in the trial. Before TCR sequencing, CD4+ and CD8+ T cells were separately sorted from peripheral blood. The rearranged segments are TRBV7-8 and TRBJ2-2, with no reliable assignment of the D segment. This clonotype was sampled from an adult with an advanced solid tumor such as melanoma, head and neck, liver or kidney cancer. The starting material was CD4+ or CD8+ T cells sorted from blood, obtained in a trial of the OX40 agonist ivuxolimab. Here the CDR3 is given as CASSLTGELFF. The base sequence is TGTGCCAGCAGCTTAACCGGGGAGCTGTTTTTT.